This T cell receptor (beta chain) was found in a study of regulatory T cells in long-lasting Graves disease. Study-wide context: Persistent cases took antithyroid drugs over 5 years and stayed TSH receptor antibody positive.

This clonotype appeared a few times. Time point: persistent/refractory GD, antithyroid drugs over 5 years with positive TRAb. Following extraction of RNA from PBMCs, that RNA was used to make the TCR library. To make TCR beta libraries, researchers used iRepertoire HTBI primers and Arm-PCR of CDR3 regions. TCRdb redid the calling of the multiplex PCR reads with MiXCR, one entry per CDR3 protein. Of around 510,000 distinct CDR3 sequences listed, under 25% are singletons. The sequencing here drew on peripheral blood mononuclear cells (PBMCs), taken when the disease was refractory, from a patient treated with antithyroid drugs. The receptor was isolated from a female donor with Graves disease.

CDR3 sequence: CASGRAQSSYNSPLHF. The CDR3 nucleotides are TGTGCCAGCGGTCGAGCCCAGAGCTCCTATAATTCACCCCTCCACTTT. J is TRBJ1-6 and V is TRBV6-1; the D is unclear. The CDR3 totals 16 residues. The germline gives CDR1 MNHNS, CDR2 SASEGT. V gave up 8 bases and J gave up 0 bases, with 14 bases separating them.